Here is one T cell receptor (beta chain) with its context. Its target is unknown. The entry originates in a study of monozygotic twins with cystic fibrosis. Study background: Library input was three micrograms of fragmented DNA, with 15 PCR cycles.

The CDR3 contains 14 residues. Deletions cut 4 bases from V and 7 bases from J, with 14 bases between. Germline CDR1 is SEHNR and CDR2 is FQNEAQ (reference sequence). Broader study findings: In 13 of 16 pairs, V gene usage was closest to the co-twin's. In this small cohort, shared CDR3 numbers showed no association with age, concordance or disease severity.

TCRdb keeps only in-frame clones here, not all; method: immunoSEQ multiplex PCR. The sample has 9,500 or so clones, 98% seen once; the top ten hold about 0.22%. The chain is built from TRBV7-9 and TRBJ2-1, with unresolved D. Sequenced material: blood. The clonotype originates from a girl aged 2 to 9 with cystic fibrosis. The CDR3 region is CASSSQSIGNEQFF. For the CDR3, the DNA is TGTGCCAGCAGCTCTCAGTCGATCGGGAATGAGCAGTTCTTC. The complete variable domain, with remaining parts taken from reference TRBV7-9 and TRBJ2-1, reads DTGVSQNPRHKITKRGQNVTFRCDPISEHNRLYWYRQTLGQGPEFLTYFQNEAQLEKSRLLSDRFSAERPKGSFSTLEIQRTEQGDSAMYLCASSSQSIGNEQFFGPGTRLTVL.